This record looks at one T cell receptor beta chain sequence and its context. Investigators isolated RNA and reverse transcribed it into cDNA to act as the sequencing template. The protocol was immunoSEQ multiplex PCR, while the TCRdb copy is restricted to in-frame clones and leaves out a portion. The repertoire has approximately 210,000 clones, approximately 61% of them found once; the top ten carry 0.95% to 1.1%. This entry belongs to a study of CD8+ T cells in alopecia areata. About the study: Those treated were given oral tofacitinib at 5 to 10 mg twice daily.

The treatment: oral pan-JAK inhibitor, 5-10 mg twice daily. The germline V and J ends were trimmed by 6 bases and 0 bases, with 14 bases remaining between them. This CDR3 has 15 amino acids. CDR1 is SGHVS and CDR2 is FQNEAQ in the germline V gene. The chain combines TRBV7-8 with TRBJ1-1; a possible D gene is TRBD1 (5 bases). The receptor was derived from a human donor with alopecia areata. The source was CD4+ T cells sorted from blood, collected at week 24, from a patient treated with tofacitinib. CDR3 residues: CASSQEGTMNTEAFF. The DNA of the CDR3 is TGTGCCAGCAGTCAAGAGGGGACCATGAACACTGAAGCTTTCTTT.